A few counts support the clone carrying this T cell receptor beta chain. Its antigen is undetermined. The record originates from a study of post-analysis software for immune sequencing data. Study outcomes and limitations: Patients showed TRBV5-6, TRBV5-1 and TRBV20-1 among five TRBV segments more frequent than in controls.

CDR1 and CDR2 from the germline V gene are SGHTA and FQGNSA. The CDR3 is 14 residues long. V lost 5 bases and J lost 1; bases outside the gene matches: 4. Unique molecular identifiers featured in each of the TCR beta cDNA libraries. One entry per CDR3 protein results from TCRdb running MiXCR on the PCR reads. The sample holds hundreds of thousands of distinct CDR3 sequences, around 33% seen once. The chain carries TRBV7-2 and TRBJ1-1; 7 nucleotides match TRBD1. The receptor's source is a girl aged 10 to 17 with multiple sclerosis. The sequenced material came from blood. In nucleotides, the CDR3 is TGTGCCAGCAGCCCAGGGGGGAGGAACACTGAAGCTTTCTTT. This gives the protein CASSPGGRNTEAFF.